A selection of T cell receptor beta chains follows, all from one sample in a study of PD-1 blockade in classical Hodgkin lymphoma. Profiling relied on immunoSEQ multiplex PCR, and the TCRdb table lists in-frame clones only, not all of them. The table shows about 60,000 clones, with just over 90% occurring only once. This sample comprised peripheral blood mononuclear cells (PBMCs), obtained before the fourth cycle of nivolumab. These receptors were taken from a human donor with classical Hodgkin lymphoma. CDR3s include the opening cysteine and the closing phenylalanine or tryptophan. The order of the fields is V gene, D gene, clone size, J gene, CDR3 DNA, CDR3 protein. D genes are given only for firm matches. The size entry is marked missing in some rows and otherwise reads once, few, many or a size class.

>TRBV18|TRBD1|.|TRBJ2-7
TGTGCCAGCTCACCAGGGACAGGGATCTACGAGCAGTACTTC
CASSPGTGIYEQYF
>TRBV7-2|.|.|TRBJ1-5
TGTGCCAGCAGCCCCCCCGGCCAGCCCCAGCATTTT
CASSPPGQPQHF
>TRBV2|TRBD1|.|TRBJ2-5
TGTGCCGGCTACCGGGACAGGGGGCGGGAGGAGACCCAGTACTTC
CAGYRDRGREETQYF
>TRBV27|.|.|TRBJ2-6
TGTGCCAGCAGGGCTGGCCGGGACATCAGCTCTGGGGCCAACGTCCTGACTTTC
CASRAGRDISSGANVLTF
>TRBV7-9|.|.|TRBJ2-3
TGTGCCAGCAGCTACCTAGCTGGAATGTTAGATACGCAGTATTTT
CASSYLAGMLDTQYF
>TRBV2|TRBD2|.|TRBJ2-3
TGTGCCAGCAGACTACAGCCGGGACTAGCGGGCACAGATACGCAGTATTTT
CASRLQPGLAGTDTQYF
>TRBV18|.|.|TRBJ2-2
TGTGCCAGCTCACCTTCGGGACCAAAGAACACCGGGGAGCTGTTTTTT
CASSPSGPKNTGELFF
>TRBV2|.|.|TRBJ1-1
TGTGCCAGCAGTGCCTCGCCAGGACGGAACACTGAAGCTTTCTTT
CASSASPGRNTEAFF
>TRBV7-9|.|.|TRBJ2-7
TGTGCCAGCAGCTTAAGACGGGGAACTCAGCTTTGGGCTTTTGAAGAGCAGTACTTC
CASSLRRGTQLWAFEEQYF
>TRBV28|.|.|TRBJ1-4
TGTGCCAGCAGCAAACAGGGCCCCGAGTCTGAAAAACTGTTTTTT
CASSKQGPESEKLFF
>TRBV11-1|TRBD2|.|TRBJ2-1
TGTGCCAGCAGCTTATTCGAGGGAGGGCCGGGAAATGAGCAGTTCTTC
CASSLFEGGPGNEQFF
>TRBV10-3|TRBD2|.|TRBJ2-1
TGTGCCACGGGACTAGCGGAGAGGGGTGAGCAGTTCTTC
CATGLAERGEQFF
>TRBV29-1|.|.|TRBJ1-1
TGCAGCGTTGACCTTACGAACACTGAAGCTTTCTTT
CSVDLTNTEAFF
>TRBV2|.|.|TRBJ1-6
TGTGCCAGCAGTGGACAACTGAGATCCTATAATTCACCCCTCCACTTT
CASSGQLRSYNSPLHF
>TRBV28|.|.|TRBJ2-7
TGTGCCAGCAGTTTACGATCTAGCGACAACGAGCAGTACTTC
CASSLRSSDNEQYF
>TRBV30|TRBD1|.|TRBJ2-7
TGTGCCTGGAGTACAGGGGGCTCCTACGAGCAGTACTTC
CAWSTGGSYEQYF
>TRBV7-9|.|once|TRBJ1-5
TGTGCCAGCAGCTTAGCTGGTGGACAGCCCCAGCATTTT
CASSLAGGQPQHF
>TRBV11-2|.|.|TRBJ2-7
TGTGCCAGCAGCTCAGGGGGGTACGAGCAGTACTTC
CASSSGGYEQYF
>TRBV4-1|.|.|TRBJ2-1
TGCGCCAGCAGCCAGGTCGCGGAAAGCTCCTACAATGAGCAGTTCTTC
CASSQVAESSYNEQFF
>TRBV10-3|TRBD2|.|TRBJ2-3
TGTGCCATCAGTGAGTCAGGCCTAGCGGGGGGTCTAGCGCAGTATTTT
CAISESGLAGGLAQYF
>TRBV6-4|.|.|TRBJ2-7
TGTGCCAGCAGTGAATGGGGGGCAGGGGTCCACGAGCAGTACTTC
CASSEWGAGVHEQYF
>TRBV6-1|.|once|TRBJ2-5
TGTGCCAGCAGTGTTGTGGGGGAGACCCAGTACTTC
CASSVVGETQYF
>TRBV7-8|.|.|TRBJ2-2
TGTGCCAGCAGAGACGGACGCATAGCTTCCCTCGGCGGGGAGCTGTTTTTT
CASRDGRIASLGGELFF
>TRBV27|.|.|TRBJ2-1
TGTGCCAGCACCGGTGTGTACAATGAGCAGTTCTTC
CASTGVYNEQFF
>TRBV7-2|TRBD2|.|TRBJ2-1
TGTGCCAGCAGCTTCAGTGTGGCGGGAGGGCCGTACAATGAGCAGTTCTTC
CASSFSVAGGPYNEQFF
>TRBV7-2|TRBD1|.|TRBJ2-7
TGTGCCAGCAGCTTAAGGGGGGGACAGGGAACCTACGAGCAGTACTTC
CASSLRGGQGTYEQYF
>TRBV5-6|.|.|TRBJ1-1
TGTGCCAGCAGCTTGGGACAGGTCAGGGGAACTGAAGCTTTCTTT
CASSLGQVRGTEAFF
>TRBV6-5|TRBD1|.|TRBJ1-1
TGTGCCAGCACCCAACAGGGGGAGGTAACTGAAGCTTTCTTT
CASTQQGEVTEAFF
>TRBV5-1|.|.|TRBJ1-3
TGCGCCAGCAGCTCGAACTCAGGGACTTCTGGAAACACCATATATTTT
CASSSNSGTSGNTIYF
>TRBV5-4|TRBD2|.|TRBJ2-5
TGTGCCAGCAGCTTGGGACTAGCGGGACCTGGGTACCAAGAGACCCAGTACTTC
CASSLGLAGPGYQETQYF
>TRBV28|.|.|TRBJ1-5
TGTGCCAGCAGTTTAGGTGGGCGCAATCAGCCCCAGCATTTT
CASSLGGRNQPQHF
>TRBV11-2|TRBD2|.|TRBJ2-3
TGTGCCAGCAGCTTACAGCGAGCGGGAGACCGCCCGTCCGATACGCAGTATTTT
CASSLQRAGDRPSDTQYF
>TRBV6-6|.|few|TRBJ2-7
TGTGCCAGCAGTTACTCAGGAGAAGAGCAGTACTTC
CASSYSGEEQYF
>TRBV6-5|.|.|TRBJ1-4
TGTGCCAGCAGCCCGCGCGGGGAGGGCGAAAAACTGTTTTTT
CASSPRGEGEKLFF
>TRBV28|.|.|TRBJ1-1
TGTGCCAGCAGTTTCGGGCTAAGGGCTGAAGCTTTCTTT
CASSFGLRAEAFF
>TRBV25-1|TRBD2|once|TRBJ2-7
TGTGCCAGCAGTAAAGGGACTAGCGGGAGGAACTACGAGCAGTACTTC
CASSKGTSGRNYEQYF
>TRBV6-1|TRBD2|.|TRBJ2-7
TGTGCCAGCAGTGAGGGGGGGAATCTGGGGGAGCAGTACTTC
CASSEGGNLGEQYF
>TRBV9|.|.|TRBJ1-2
TGTGCCAGCAGCGTTAGGTCTGGGGCTGGGGGCTACACCTTC
CASSVRSGAGGYTF
>TRBV27|.|.|TRBJ2-2
TGTGCCAGCAGTTTCCGAGGGCTAAGGAAATCCGGGGAGCTGTTTTTT
CASSFRGLRKSGELFF
>TRBV28|TRBD1|few|TRBJ1-6
TGTGCCAGCAGTTCTCGACAGGGACGAGTTAATTCACCCCTCCACTTT
CASSSRQGRVNSPLHF
>TRBV28|.|.|TRBJ2-7
TGTGCCAGCAGCTCCTGGGCGGGCCCCCCGGGAGAGCAGTACTTC
CASSSWAGPPGEQYF
>TRBV6-5|.|.|TRBJ2-7
TGTGCCAGCAGTTACTCAAGCTCCTACGAGCAGTACTTC
CASSYSSSYEQYF
>TRBV6-5|.|.|TRBJ1-6
TGTGCCAGCAGTTCCTCACCGGGACCCTGGGCACCCCTCCACTTT
CASSSSPGPWAPLHF
>TRBV11-2|.|once|TRBJ1-1
TGTGCCAGCAGCTTAGCAGGACCAAACACTGAAGCTTTCTTT
CASSLAGPNTEAFF
>TRBV14|TRBD2|medium-sized|TRBJ2-3
TGTGCCAGCAGCCAAATTCTTAGCGGGCTCAACACAGATACGCAGTATTTT
CASSQILSGLNTDTQYF
>TRBV28|.|.|TRBJ2-7
TGTGCCAGCTACGGACAATCCTACGAGCAGTACTTC
CASYGQSYEQYF
>TRBV7-9|TRBD1|.|TRBJ2-1
TGTGCCAGCAGCTCCCACCCCCCGGGACAGGGATCCAGTGAGCAGTTCTTC
CASSSHPPGQGSSEQFF
>TRBV2|TRBD1|.|TRBJ2-5
TGTGCCAGCAGTGAACAGGGGGTCATGGAGACCCAGTACTTC
CASSEQGVMETQYF
>TRBV6-1|.|.|TRBJ2-7
TGTGCCAGCGTCGGGGGCAGGGCGGGGTACGAGCAGTACTTC
CASVGGRAGYEQYF
>TRBV13|.|.|TRBJ2-5
TGTGCCAGCAGCTTACTCCCCAGGGAGACCCAGTACTTC
CASSLLPRETQYF
>TRBV6-5|TRBD1|.|TRBJ2-2
TGTGCCAGCAGTTCGACGACAGGGGCGAACACCGGGGAGCTGTTTTTT
CASSSTTGANTGELFF
>TRBV6-1|.|.|TRBJ2-7
TGTGCCAGTGACCGCAGTATTACCTACGAGCAGTACTTC
CASDRSITYEQYF